The rows below give T cell receptor beta chains drawn from one sample of a study of blood T cell repertoires in COVID-19. The repertoire was sequenced with immunoSEQ multiplex PCR; TCRdb's copy has only in-frame clones and lacks some. The table has 300,000 or so clones, just under 90% seen once. Sample: peripheral blood. The receptors stem from a woman aged 40-49 years with acute or convalescent COVID-19. CDR3s include the opening cysteine and the closing phenylalanine or tryptophan. Each record gives: J gene, CDR3 length, V gene, clone size, D gene, CDR3 DNA, CDR3 protein. The D gene is left open where the match is weak. Size is stated for part of the rows, as once, few or many counts, or as a class when the clone is expanded.

>TRBJ2-5|14|TRBV6-6|NA|TRBD1
TGTGCCAGCAGTGGGACAGGTACCCAGGAGACCCAGTACTTC
CASSGTGTQETQYF
>TRBJ2-3|17|TRBV6-1|NA|TRBD2
TGTGCCAGCAGTGACCTTAGACTAGCGGGGGACACAGATACGCAGTATTTT
CASSDLRLAGDTDTQYF
>TRBJ1-5|13|TRBV5-1|NA|NA
TGCGCCAGCAGCTTGGAGGGGTATCAGCCCCAGCATTTT
CASSLEGYQPQHF
>TRBJ1-2|13|TRBV6-5|NA|NA
TGTGCCAGCACACGGGCAGGGGAAGGTGGCTACACCTTC
CASTRAGEGGYTF
>TRBJ2-1|13|TRBV12-3/TRBV12-4|NA|NA
TGCGCCAGCAGTGCGGGGCGTTGGAATGAGCAGTTCTTC
CASSAGRWNEQFF
>TRBJ2-1|15|TRBV7-3|NA|TRBD2
TGTGCCAGCAGCACCCTAGCGGGGGGGAGCAATGAGCAGTTCTTC
CASSTLAGGSNEQFF
>TRBJ2-3|17|TRBV7-8|once|NA
TGTGCCAGCAGCTTAGCCCCGACACTCACCGGATCAGATACGCAGTATTTT
CASSLAPTLTGSDTQYF
>TRBJ1-5|14|TRBV10-2|once|NA
TGCGCCAGCAGTGGATCAGGGGATCATCAGCCCCAGCATTTT
CASSGSGDHQPQHF
>TRBJ1-6|15|TRBV11-3|NA|TRBD1
TGTGCCAGCAGGGGGACAGGCGGTTCTAATTCACCCCTCCACTTT
CASRGTGGSNSPLHF
>TRBJ1-2|12|TRBV7-6|NA|TRBD1
TGTGCCAGCAGCTCCGACAGGGTCGGCTACACCTTC
CASSSDRVGYTF
>TRBJ1-1|13|TRBV4-2|NA|TRBD1
TGTGCCAGCAGACTCGACAGGGGAACTGAAGCTTTCTTT
CASRLDRGTEAFF
>TRBJ1-2|15|TRBV18|NA|NA
TGTGCCAGCTCACCAACCTCGGACGGGGACTATGGCTACACCTTC
CASSPTSDGDYGYTF
>TRBJ1-6|15|TRBV6-5|NA|NA
TGTGCCAGCACCCATCGGGGAGACTATAATTCACCCCTCCACTTT
CASTHRGDYNSPLHF
>TRBJ2-3|14|TRBV5-4|NA|NA
TGTGCCAGCAGCTCGGGGGTAGGAGCAGATACGCAGTATTTT
CASSSGVGADTQYF
>TRBJ1-4|17|TRBV14|NA|NA
TGTGCCAGCAGCCAACGACTGAGGGGGAGCGGTTGGGAAAAACTGTTTTTT
CASSQRLRGSGWEKLFF
>TRBJ1-4|15|TRBV3-1/TRBV3-2|NA|TRBD1
TGTGCCAGCAGCGCAACAGGGGGCATGGTTGAAAAACTGTTTTTT
CASSATGGMVEKLFF
>TRBJ1-1|14|TRBV10-3|once|NA
TGTGCCATCAGTGAAAGGGGTGGAGACACTGAAGCTTTCTTT
CAISERGGDTEAFF
>TRBJ2-1|13|TRBV6-6|once|TRBD2
TGTGCCAGCAGCTGGGGTGGGGAGGGTGAGCAGTTCTTC
CASSWGGEGEQFF
>TRBJ2-3|17|TRBV19|once|TRBD2
TGTGCCAGTAGTATAACGGCGGGGGGACCAAGCACAGATACGCAGTATTTT
CASSITAGGPSTDTQYF
>TRBJ1-2|13|TRBV7-9|NA|NA
TGTGCCAGCAGCCCCGGGAGTCACTATGGCTACACCTTC
CASSPGSHYGYTF
>TRBJ2-1|15|TRBV7-2|NA|TRBD1
TGTGCCAGCAGCTTAGTGGGGACAGGGGGTCATGAGCAGTTCTTC
CASSLVGTGGHEQFF
>TRBJ1-2|14|TRBV19|once|TRBD1
TGTGCCAGTAGTTTCCTACAGGGGCTGGATGGCTACACCTTC
CASSFLQGLDGYTF
>TRBJ2-3|15|TRBV2|NA|NA
TGTGCCAGCAGTGAGCGAGTAAGTCAGCGGGATACGCAGTATTTT
CASSERVSQRDTQYF
>TRBJ1-2|14|TRBV19|NA|NA
TGTGCCAGTAGTGCCAAGGGGAGGATATATGGCTACACCTTC
CASSAKGRIYGYTF
>TRBJ2-3|16|TRBV5-1|NA|TRBD2
TGCGCCAGCAGCTTGGAGTCATCAGCGGGGGGGGATACGCAGTATTTT
CASSLESSAGGDTQYF
>TRBJ2-5|15|TRBV7-2|NA|NA
TGTGCCAGCAGCTCCCCTCCTACACGAGCGGAGACCCAGTACTTC
CASSSPPTRAETQYF
>TRBJ1-1|15|TRBV5-6|NA|TRBD1
TGTGCCAGCAGCTCAAGGACAGGGGCGGGTGGGAAAGCTTTCTTT
CASSSRTGAGGKAFF
>TRBJ2-1|15|TRBV18|NA|TRBD2
TGTGCCAGCTCACCCGGGACTAGCCGTTACGGTGAGCAGTTCTTC
CASSPGTSRYGEQFF
>TRBJ1-3|14|TRBV9|NA|NA
TGTGCCAGCAGTGGGGGGGTTCCGGGAGACACCATATATTTT
CASSGGVPGDTIYF
>TRBJ1-1|13|TRBV6-5|NA|NA
TGTGCCAGCAGTAGGGGACAGAACACTGAAGCTTTCTTT
CASSRGQNTEAFF
>TRBJ1-3|17|TRBV7-2|NA|TRBD1
TGTGCCAGCAGCACAAGACAGGGGGCAGCATCTGGAAACACCATATATTTT
CASSTRQGAASGNTIYF
>TRBJ1-1|13|TRBV7-2|NA|NA
TGTGCCAGCAGCCGATTGCGGTACACTGAAGCTTTCTTT
CASSRLRYTEAFF
>TRBJ2-2|15|TRBV19|NA|NA
TGTGCCAGTAGTAGGCTCCAGGGGAACACCGGGGAGCTGTTTTTT
CASSRLQGNTGELFF
>TRBJ1-1|15|TRBV6-5|NA|TRBD1
TGTGCCAGCAGTCCAAAGACAGGGGCTCTCACTGAAGCTTTCTTT
CASSPKTGALTEAFF
>TRBJ1-5|14|TRBV4-1|once|NA
TGCGCCAGCAGCCAAGAGCCCAGGGATCAGCCCCAGCATTTT
CASSQEPRDQPQHF
>TRBJ2-5|14|TRBV5-1|once|NA
TGCGCCAGCACCTCAGGGGCGCGAGAAGAGACCCAGTACTTC
CASTSGAREETQYF
>TRBJ1-2|15|TRBV18|NA|NA
TGTGCCAGCTCACAGATGAAGATTAGCGACTATGGCTACACCTTC
CASSQMKISDYGYTF
>TRBJ1-5|15|TRBV27|NA|TRBD1
TGTGCCAGCAGTGGCACGGGACAGGTTAATCAGCCCCAGCATTTT
CASSGTGQVNQPQHF
>TRBJ1-2|15|TRBV6-5|NA|TRBD1
TGTGCCAGCAGTCGCCAGACAGGGGGTAACTATGGCTACACCTTC
CASSRQTGGNYGYTF
>TRBJ2-2|16|TRBV27|once|TRBD1
TGTGCCAGCCGGATTGGGACAGGGGGGAACACCGGGGAGCTGTTTTTT
CASRIGTGGNTGELFF
>TRBJ1-1|14|TRBV6-5|once|TRBD1
TGTGCCAGCAGTTTCGGACAGGGGATCACTGAAGCTTTCTTT
CASSFGQGITEAFF
>TRBJ1-6|19|TRBV30|NA|NA
TGTGCCTGGAGTGTAGAGGACAGCCGACGAGCTACCTATAATTCACCCCTCCACTTT
CAWSVEDSRRATYNSPLHF
>TRBJ2-3|16|TRBV7-2|NA|TRBD2
TGTGCCAGCAGCCTCGGCATAGCGGGGGGGTCACATACGCAGTATTTT
CASSLGIAGGSHTQYF
>TRBJ2-5|16|TRBV5-1|NA|TRBD2
TGCGCCAGCAGCTTAGGACTAGCGGGGGACCAAGAGACCCAGTACTTC
CASSLGLAGDQETQYF
>TRBJ1-3|13|TRBV24-1|NA|NA
TGTGCCACCGGGGCAGGGGATGGAAACACCATATATTTT
CATGAGDGNTIYF
>TRBJ1-2|14|TRBV19|NA|NA
TGTGCCAGCCTCTCCCTGAGGGATAACTATGGCTACACCTTC
CASLSLRDNYGYTF
>TRBJ2-1|15|TRBV4-1|NA|TRBD1
TGCGCCAGCAGCCAAGAGAGGACAGGGTTCAATGAGCAGTTCTTC
CASSQERTGFNEQFF
>TRBJ1-5|15|TRBV28|NA|NA
TGTGCCAGCAGTTTATTTAGGGAAGGGGATCAGCCCCAGCATTTT
CASSLFREGDQPQHF
>TRBJ1-1|12|TRBV5-6|NA|NA
TGTGCCAGCAGCTTGGCCAGGCTTGAAGCTTTCTTT
CASSLARLEAFF
>TRBJ2-2|18|TRBV6-2/TRBV6-3|NA|TRBD2
TGTGCCAGCAGTCATCGGGATCGAGCGGGGGGTAACACCGGGGAGCTGTTTTTT
CASSHRDRAGGNTGELFF
>TRBJ2-2|13|TRBV7-2|NA|NA
TGTGCCAGCAGCACTGGGAACACCGGGGAGCTGTTTTTT
CASSTGNTGELFF
>TRBJ2-1|16|TRBV7-6|NA|NA
TGTGCCAGCAGCTTTAGAGAGGAGGGACGGGCCAATGAGCAGTTCTTC
CASSFREEGRANEQFF
>TRBJ1-5|15|TRBV6-1|NA|NA
TGTGCCAGCAACCCGACAGGAGCAGGCAATCAGCCCCAGCATTTT
CASNPTGAGNQPQHF
>TRBJ2-1|15|TRBV7-6|NA|TRBD2
TGTGCCAGCAGCTTAGCTTGGCGGGGGGGCGGAGAGCAGTTCTTC
CASSLAWRGGGEQFF
>TRBJ1-1|14|TRBV7-8|NA|TRBD1
TGTGCCAGCAGCCCACGGGACAGGTCTCGGGAAGCTTTCTTT
CASSPRDRSREAFF
>TRBJ2-5|13|TRBV2|once|NA
TGTGCCAGCAGTCCGGAGTCGAGAGAGACCCAGTACTTC
CASSPESRETQYF